The T cell receptor beta chain described here comes from a study of T cells after yellow fever vaccination (dated by TCRdb to the late 2010s). A note on the overall study: The SMART-Seq v4 Ultra Low Input RNA kit was used to prepare libraries from fractions with low cell numbers. Bulk TCR alpha and beta repertoires were sequenced longitudinally to track T-cell clones before and after primary and booster YFV17D yellow fever vaccination. Two healthy male donors, one aged 18 to 30 and one aged 30 to 40 years, were included in the cohort. Blood was drawn at multiple timepoints before and after primary and secondary immunization, with bulk PBMC replicates and cell subsets isolated. Results and caveats for the whole study, not just this receptor: After the booster, most of the clones that had expanded following primary vaccination were detected again (roughly 96% of CD4 and around 88% of CD8), which suggests that memory was broadly maintained. Only two donors were included in the study, so the extent to which the findings can be generalized is limited. Computational filtering was required because FACS-sorted repertoires could contain abundant contaminating clonotypes from the bulk population. Compared with the primary T-cell response, the secondary T-cell response was weaker but faster, peaking on day 5 rather than day 15. A small fraction of clonotypes showed up in both the CD4 and CD8 compartments, probably as a result of convergent recombination.

Points on this clonotype: Its antigen is currently not known. No base qualities exist here, and no much larger clone lies one base off it.

TCR cDNA was synthesized by 5'RACE template switching, through which a universal primer site and unique molecular identifiers were introduced. cDNA synthesis was primed from both the TCR alpha and TCR beta constant segments. Two PCR steps were used to amplify libraries, with sample barcodes and sequencing adapters being added in the second step. Libraries were sequenced on Illumina HiSeq 2500 (2x100 bp) or NovaSeq (2x150 bp). In the paper's pipeline: MIGEC handled demultiplexing of reads and collapsing into UMI consensus sequences, while MiXCR performed V(D)J alignment. Vaccine-responding clonotypes were defined with edgeR using replicate PBMC samples, requiring FDR below 0.01 and a log2 fold change above 5 up to day 15. Each bulk clonotype was labeled CD4 or CD8 based on which sequenced repertoire, CD4 or CD8, contained the clonotype at higher abundance. TCRdb reprocessing: public reads trimmed at Q25 with fastp, clones called with MiXCR, in-frame beta chains kept. CDR3 protein duplicates are merged, each entry listing the most common genes and DNA. V and J calls and clone size were set by TCRdb, not the authors. In this sample the table shows 450,000 to 650,000 distinct CDR3 sequences, roughly 13% of which occur a single time. The ten most abundant clones make up more than 13% of the sample.

CDR1 and CDR2 were assigned from the germline V gene (reference sequence) as SEHNR and FQNEAQ. Counted from cysteine to phenylalanine, this CDR3 has 13 amino acids. Only CDR3 DNA remains: 39 bases, in frame from the first base. V lost 6 bases and J lost 2 bases; the stretch between them is 9 bases long. The treatment or condition label for this specimen denotes: live attenuated yellow fever vaccine strain. At each blood-draw timepoint, two biological replicates of bulk PBMCs were obtained. A standard Ficoll-Paque protocol was used to isolate PBMCs from peripheral blood. TriZol was used to extract RNA from bulk PBMCs, CD4 and CD8 fractions, and dextramer-positive and dextramer-negative fractions.

This clonotype was sampled from a man aged 30-40 years who received the YFV17D yellow fever vaccine. Here the sequenced sample was PBMCs, taken on the day of the yellow fever booster vaccination. The chain uses TRBV7-9 and TRBJ2-3, with the D gene too uncertain to name. The CDR3 in this case is CASRWELTDTQYF. The DNA sequence is TGTGCCAGCAGGTGGGAACTCACAGATACGCAGTATTTT. With the rest looked up from the reference TRBV7-9 and TRBJ2-3 genes rather than sequenced, the full variable domain is DTGVSQNPRHKITKRGQNVTFRCDPISEHNRLYWYRQTLGQGPEFLTYFQNEAQLEKSRLLSDRFSAERPKGSFSTLEIQRTEQGDSAMYLCASRWELTDTQYFGPGTRLTVL.